The clone carrying this TCR beta chain was seen a handful of times. The data are from a study of cytomegalovirus exposure and HLA in healthy donors. The V end lost 6 bases, the J end lost 3 bases, and 7 bases lay between the germline ends. Germline CDR1 SGHRS, CDR2 YFSETQ. The CDR3 contains 13 residues. This PCR relied on a set of 60 Vbeta primers and 13 Jbeta primers. Profiled with immunoSEQ multiplex PCR; TCRdb holds only in-frame clones, not every one. The table lists hundreds of thousands of clones, just over 75% of them singletons. The genes are TRBV5-1 and TRBJ2-6; D is unclear. The material sequenced was PBMCs. The clonotype was recovered from a man between 18 and 29 years old in good health and CMV-seronegative. The CDR3 loop is CASIEDGANVLTF. For the CDR3, the DNA is TGCGCCAGCATAGAGGATGGGGCCAACGTCCTGACTTTC.